Listed below are T cell receptor beta chains from one sample, sequenced in a study of cytomegalovirus exposure and HLA in healthy donors. Profiled with immunoSEQ multiplex PCR; TCRdb holds only in-frame clones, not every one. The sample totals approximately 110,000 clones. The sequenced sample consisted of PBMCs. These TCRs come from a young man in good health and CMV-seronegative. CDR3s leave out the opening cysteine and the closing phenylalanine or tryptophan.

v_gene	j_gene	CDR3aa
TRBV27	TRBJ1-1	ASSFSARGRNTEAF
TRBV18	NA	ASSPPTVYEQY
TRBV9	TRBJ2-3	ASSVEVGLLDTQY
TRBV30	TRBJ1-5	AWSGQANQPQH
TRBV5-6	TRBJ2-5	ASSPRTGGLETQY
TRBV5-1	TRBJ1-1	ASSAGTGGANTEAF
TRBV10-3	TRBJ1-6	AISSEGRVGSPLH
TRBV18	TRBJ1-2	ASSLDDSNYGYT
TRBV7-3	TRBJ2-2	ASSAAGGNTGELF
TRBV5-1	TRBJ2-7	ASSLRTSGDYEQY
TRBV14	TRBJ1-1	ASSLRGGNTEAF
TRBV2	TRBJ1-6	ASSVEVGASSYNSPLH
TRBV28	TRBJ1-2	ASTPSRGARAQNYGYT
TRBV12-2	TRBJ1-5	ASRPRGQVDQPQH
TRBV19	TRBJ2-2	ASKRTGETGELF
TRBV6-5	TRBJ1-1	ASSYSLPGTGGYAF
TRBV10-2	TRBJ2-5	ASSEEGTQY
TRBV4-1	TRBJ2-7	ASSQDTSGSAPTEQY
TRBV7-9	TRBJ2-5	ASRPGTGDKTQY
TRBV5-1	TRBJ1-1	ASSSSGGMNTEAF
TRBV6-6	TRBJ1-2	ASSYGTGRGYT
TRBV5-8	TRBJ2-1	ASRTGTQNYNEQF
TRBV15	TRBJ2-2	ATSSPLAGGQTGELF
TRBV27	TRBJ1-2	ASRAQGGGYT
TRBV6-5	TRBJ1-2	ASSFGREAGYT
TRBV2	TRBJ2-5	ASSDAGTSGQETQY
TRBV2	TRBJ2-1	ASSERGLPVNEQF
TRBV9	TRBJ2-7	ASSPRGGAGVAYEQY
TRBV19	TRBJ2-7	ASSTGWEQY
TRBV5-1	TRBJ1-2	ASSGEGQNTFYGYT
TRBV6-6	TRBJ2-1	ASRIAANSYNEQF
TRBV6-5	TRBJ1-5	ASSYQGTQH
TRBV18	TRBJ1-2	ASSPDSLYGYT
TRBV6-5	TRBJ2-7	ASTPTSGMRVEY
TRBV25-1	TRBJ2-7	ATKTESYEQY
TRBV7-8	TRBJ2-1	ASSPRESEARF
TRBV28	TRBJ1-2	ASSLNQDYGYT
TRBV11-2	TRBJ2-1	ASSFYGTQYNEQF
TRBV18	TRBJ2-7	ASSSQLAGYEQY
TRBV6-1	TRBJ1-1	ASSEWGRANTEAF
TRBV4-1	TRBJ1-4	ASSQDLRKKPNEKLF
TRBV19	TRBJ2-7	ASSIGPIYEQY
TRBV4-2	TRBJ2-7	ASSQQSPDPLHEQY
TRBV6-4	TRBJ2-2	ASRLAGDTGELF
TRBV4-1	TRBJ1-6	ASSQADRGPWGNSPLH
TRBV7-9	TRBJ2-3	ASSFLAGADTQY
TRBV9	TRBJ1-1	ASSVEPAGARTEAF
TRBV27	TRBJ1-3	ASSSREGNSGNTIY
TRBV5-1	TRBJ1-6	ASSLAGTGNSPLH
TRBV5-1	TRBJ2-7	ASSLGTGASYEQY
TRBV6-1	TRBJ2-1	ASSRGDHPYNEQF
TRBV7-2	TRBJ1-6	ASSMGQAHLALH
TRBV7-8	TRBJ2-7	ASSRGLSYEQY
TRBV28	TRBJ2-2	ASSRDQRWTGELF
TRBV6-1	NA	ASSLVEAPDEQY